The clone carrying this TCR beta chain was recorded once. As yet, its antigen is unknown. The CDR3 has 15 amino acids. Trimming shortened V by 3 bases and J by 2 bases, and 14 bases separated the two germline ends. Germline CDR1 LGHNA, CDR2 YSLEER. This record comes from a study of OX40 agonist ivuxolimab in advanced cancers. Study-wide context: At roughly 80% male, the cohort had a mean age of 60 years, ranging from 23 to 79.

Clones were read by immunoSEQ multiplex PCR, and TCRdb kept only the in-frame ones, dropping some. The table lists more than 45,000 clones, about 87% of them singletons. General study findings and limits: Antigen specificity remained undetermined for the expanded peripheral T cells. At 0.1 to 3.0 mg/kg and by week 6, clonal expansion occurred in CD4+ and CD8+ blood T cells.

The TCR comes from an adult with an advanced solid tumor such as melanoma, head and neck, liver or kidney cancer. V usage is TRBV4-3 and J usage is TRBJ2-7; TRBD1 might be the D (6 bases). The material was CD4+ or CD8+ T cells sorted from blood, obtained in a trial of the OX40 agonist ivuxolimab. The CDR3 loop reads CASSHQNRAPYEQYF. The CDR3 DNA sequence: TGCGCCAGCAGCCATCAAAACAGGGCCCCCTACGAGCAGTACTTC.